What follows are 15 T cell receptor beta chains derived from one specimen sequenced in a study of spatial heterogeneity in lung cancer. Time point reported: sample taken at primary tumor resection. The sequenced material consisted of unsorted whole RNA from tumor, nontumor lung or frozen PBMC. TCRdb re-called the 5' RACE reads with MiXCR, one entry per CDR3 protein. Among roughly 10,000 distinct CDR3 sequences listed, around 3.9% were seen once. This specimen consisted of normal lung tissue next to the tumor, obtained at surgery. These receptors were collected from a male donor with early-stage non-small cell lung cancer.

This clonotype is medium-sized by share. In a library made to pick up alpha chains, this beta chain is a stray read with a size that means little. The V gene is TRBV19, the J gene TRBJ2-1; 7 nucleotides agree with TRBD2. V was pared by 6 bases and J by 8 bases, with 7 bases of the junction left unmatched. The CDR3 has 13 amino acids. Germline V gene lookup returns CDR1 LNHDA and CDR2 SQIVND (reference sequence). The CDR3 sequence: CASSGRSTDEQFF. CDR3 in DNA: TGTGCCAGTAGCGGGAGGTCTACCGATGAGCAGTTCTTC.

A note on this clonotype: For a library built for alpha chains, this beta chain is a stray read; little rests on its size. V is TRBV6-1 and J is TRBJ2-7; TRBD1 agrees at 9 bases. The CDR3 is 16 residues long. CDR1 is MNHNS and CDR2 is SASEGT in the germline V gene. V gave up 0 bases and J gave up 3 bases; unmatched junction bases: 6. This chain's CDR3 is CASSEAQRQGDYEQYF. The CDR3 DNA sequence: TGTGCCAGCAGTGAAGCTCAGAGACAGGGGGACTACGAGCAGTACTTC.

This clonotype was counted at least ten times. Because the library targeted alpha chains, this beta chain is an off-target read whose size means little. The chain is built from TRBV28 and TRBJ2-1; TRBD2 matches 7 bases. The CDR3 contains 16 residues. V lost 6 bases to trimming and J lost 5 bases; unmatched junction nucleotides: 13. Germline V gene sequence: CDR1 MDHEN, CDR2 SYDVKM. CDR3 protein: CASSIYAGTTDNEQFF. In nucleotides, the CDR3 is TGTGCCAGCAGCATTTACGCCGGGACTACCGACAATGAGCAGTTCTTC.

This clonotype was seen many times. This beta chain came through as a stray read in a library set up for alpha chains, and its size says little. This chain links TRBV18 with TRBJ2-5; possible D gene TRBD2, 5 bases. With 6 bases removed from V and 5 bases from J, the gap between germline ends came to 13 bases. This CDR3 is built from 13 residues. The germline V gene has CDR1 KGHSH and CDR2 LQKENI. The CDR3 sequence: CASSHGSGETQYF. The CDR3 nucleotides read TGTGCCAGCTCCCACGGATCGGGGGAGACCCAGTACTTC.

In its sample, this clonotype ranks as medium-sized. This beta chain is a stray sequence in a library constructed for alpha chains; its clone size is not meaningful. The V call is TRBV7-2, the J call TRBJ1-6; D gene unclear. Germline CDR1 is SGHTA and CDR2 is FQGNSA. Trimming removed 3 bases at V and 7 bases at J, with 4 bases between. The CDR3 contains 12 residues. CDR3 nucleotides: TGTGCCAGCAGCTTCCGGAATTCACCCCTCCACTTT. Its translation: CASSFRNSPLHF. Full variable domain (outside the CDR3, taken from reference TRBV7-2 and TRBJ1-6): GAGVSQSPSNKVTEKGKDVELRCDPISGHTALYWYRQSLGQGLEFLIYFQGNSAPDKSGLPSDRFSAERTGGSVSTLTIQRTQQEDSAVYLCASSFRNSPLHFGNGTRLTVT.

This clonotype ranks as medium-sized. Because this beta chain is a stray read in a library intended to capture alpha chains, its abundance should not be given much weight. The chain combines TRBV6-1 with TRBJ1-5, with D maybe TRBD1 (5 bases). The CDR3 runs to 17 residues. V gave up 0 bases and J gave up 3 bases, with 15 bases separating them. Germline assignment: CDR1 MNHNS and CDR2 SASEGT. The CDR3 spells CASSEAPRQINNQPQHF. CDR3 sequence (DNA): TGTGCCAGCAGTGAAGCGCCAAGACAGATCAACAATCAGCCCCAGCATTTT.

This clonotype is medium-sized. This beta chain came through as a stray read in a library set up for alpha chains, and its size says little. The chain links TRBV19 to TRBJ1-5; the D is unclear. Germline CDR1 reads LNHDA; CDR2 reads SQIVND (reference sequence). The CDR3 has 14 amino acids. V was pared by 6 bases and J by 3 bases, with 12 bases between. The CDR3 here is CASRYQHNNQPQHF. The CDR3 DNA reads TGTGCCAGTAGGTATCAACACAACAATCAGCCCCAGCATTTT.

Remarks on this clonotype: A library made for alpha chains picked up this beta chain off target, so its size means little. The CDR3 coding sequence is TGTGCCAGCAGCTTTGAAAAACTAGCGGGGGTTAACACAGATACGCAGTATTTT. Amino acids: CASSFEKLAGVNTDTQYF. The chain links TRBV5-6 to TRBJ2-3; 11 nucleotides match TRBD2. With V trimmed by 2 bases and J by 2 bases, 10 bases remained unmatched. Germline values: CDR1 SGHDT, CDR2 YYEEEE. There are 18 residues in the CDR3. Together with reference TRBV5-6 and TRBJ2-3, the CDR3 gives the full variable domain: DAGVTQSPTHLIKTRGQQVTLRCSPKSGHDTVSWYQQALGQGPQFIFQYYEEEERQRGNFPDRFSGHQFPNYSSELNVNALLLGDSALYLCASSFEKLAGVNTDTQYFGPGTRLTVL.

This clonotype is judged medium-sized. Because this beta chain is a stray read in a library intended to capture alpha chains, its abundance should not be given much weight. The genes are TRBV12-3 or TRBV12-4 and TRBJ2-3, with 10 nucleotides matching TRBD2. V was pared by 1 base and J by 4 bases, with 2 bases of the junction left unmatched. CDR3 size: 15 residues. CDR3 DNA: TGTGCCAGCAGTTTAGTAGCGGGGGGAGCAGATACGCAGTATTTT. Translating it yields CASSLVAGGADTQYF.

In this sample, this clonotype turned up many times. This beta chain appears as a stray read in a library generated for alpha chains; its size is not informative. The chain has TRBV20-1 and TRBJ2-2; D is unclear. Germline assignment: CDR1 DFQATT and CDR2 SNEGSKA (reference sequence). Trimming removed 0 bases from V and 1 base from J, with 12 bases in between. The CDR3 contains 16 residues. The CDR3 DNA is TGCAGTGCTAGAGATCCCCAGGCTATGAACACCGGGGAGCTGTTTTTT. Amino acids: CSARDPQAMNTGELFF.

This clonotype has ten or more counts. This beta chain appears as a stray read in a library generated for alpha chains; its size is not informative. The gene calls are TRBV5-1 and TRBJ2-1; no clear D. Between the trimmed V and J ends, which lost 1 base and 7 bases, there was a span of 9 bases. The CDR3 spans 13 residues. Germline V gene sequence: CDR1 SGHRS, CDR2 YFSETQ. The CDR3 DNA reads TGCGCCAGCAGCTTGCTGGGCGGAAATGAGCAGTTCTTC. It is translated as CASSLLGGNEQFF. Variable domain in full (rest from reference TRBV5-1 and TRBJ2-1): KAGVTQTPRYLIKTRGQQVTLSCSPISGHRSVSWYQQTPGQGLQFLFEYFSETQRNKGNFPGRFSGRQFSNSRSEMNVSTLELGDSALYLCASSLLGGNEQFFGPGTRLTVL.

Ten or more counts support this clonotype. As an off-target read in a library built for alpha chains, this beta chain has a frequency of little significance. The genes are TRBV20-1 and TRBJ2-1; 7 positions match TRBD1. Germline lookup yields CDR1 DFQATT and CDR2 SNEGSKA (reference sequence). The CDR3 extends over 12 amino acids. Trimming took 2 bases from V and 10 from J; bases not matched to a gene: 5. The CDR3 reads CSARTQTGEQFF. The CDR3 DNA sequence: TGCAGTGCTAGAACCCAGACAGGGGAGCAGTTCTTC.

This clonotype has at least ten counts. Because the library targeted alpha chains, this beta chain is an off-target read whose size means little. The rearrangement links TRBV29-1 to TRBJ2-5; 9 bases agree with TRBD2. The germline gives CDR1 SQVTM, CDR2 ANQGSEA. CDR3 size: 14 residues. The J segment lost 3 bases and the V segment lost 6 bases, leaving 8 bases of the junction unmatched. For the CDR3, the DNA is TGCAGCGTCTTAAGGGCGGGGGGGAAAGAGACCCAGTACTTC. It is translated as CSVLRAGGKETQYF.

This clonotype has ten or more counts. The junction does not match germline at one end; this may be a read error. This beta chain is a stray sequence in a library constructed for alpha chains; its clone size is not meaningful. The CDR3 region is CASSPNGDTGGLF. The CDR3 DNA reads as TGTGCCAGCTCACCTAATGGAGACACAGGGGGCTTGTTT. This chain connects TRBV18 to TRBJ1-1; 9 bases map to TRBD1. The germline V gene has CDR1 KGHSH and CDR2 LQKENI. This CDR3 region has 13 residues.

This clonotype was detected only a few times. The library was designed around alpha chains, so this beta chain is a stray read whose abundance carries little weight. The gene calls are TRBV7-3 and TRBJ2-1; 12 positions agree with TRBD2. V was clipped by 1 base and J by 9 bases; unmatched bases: 4. This CDR3 has 15 amino acids. Germline assignment: CDR1 SGHTA and CDR2 FQGTGA. The CDR3 nucleotides are TGTGCCAGCAGCTTAAACCCTAGCGGGAGGGCTGAGCAGTTCTTC. This encodes CASSLNPSGRAEQFF.